This T cell receptor (beta chain) originates from a study of OX40 agonist ivuxolimab in advanced cancers. Study in general: Of mixed ages from about 23 to 79 and averaging about 60 years, the group was approximately 84% male. Partial responses occurred in three patients (one hepatocellular carcinoma, two cutaneous melanoma). Study-wide findings and caveats: Expanded clones belonging to CD8+ T cells outnumbered, on average, those of CD4+.

Peripheral blood came from all dose cohorts at three timepoints. Trimming shortened V by 1 base and J by 14 bases, and 18 bases separated the two germline ends. Germline lookup yields CDR1 SNHLY and CDR2 FYNNEI. The CDR3 is 15 amino acids. The count of this clone is one. The antigen is not known. Repertoires were generated with immunoSEQ multiplex PCR, while TCRdb's copy carries only in-frame clones and drops some. The sample lists roughly 70,000 clones, about 89% occurring once. The chain employs TRBV2 and TRBJ1-6, with D possibly TRBD1 on 5 matching bases. This clonotype originated in an adult with an advanced solid tumor such as melanoma, head and neck, liver or kidney cancer. The sequenced sample was CD4+ or CD8+ T cells sorted from blood, obtained in a trial of the OX40 agonist ivuxolimab. The chain's CDR3 is CASSEEGQGARSLHF. In DNA, the CDR3 is TGTGCCAGCAGTGAAGAAGGGCAGGGCGCGCGGTCCCTCCACTTT.